The rows below give T cell receptor beta chains drawn from one sample of a study of blood T cell repertoires in COVID-19. TCRdb keeps only in-frame clones here, not all; method: immunoSEQ multiplex PCR. This sample has 140,000 to 150,000 clones, with around 83% found just once. The material sequenced was peripheral blood. Receptors originate from a human donor with acute or convalescent COVID-19. The donor label of this sample is uncertain. Both conserved end residues are part of each CDR3.

v_gene	j_gene	CDR3aa
TRBV14	TRBJ2-7	CASSQGLREQYF
TRBV5-4	TRBJ2-3	CASSPTSTDTQYF
TRBV5-1	TRBJ2-5	CASSLGQDQETQYF
TRBV28	TRBJ2-2	CASLPNTGELFF
TRBV6-5	TRBJ1-5	CASSYLGQGENQPQHF
TRBV5-4	TRBJ1-1	CASTQRQGNTEAFF
TRBV10-3	TRBJ2-7	CATNDSGEQYF
TRBV7-7	TRBJ2-1	CASSLLTSGSGNEQFF
TRBV23-1	TRBJ2-7	CASSQIQDREQSSYEQYF
TRBV2	TRBJ1-3	CASTRDRGRNTIYF
TRBV20-1	TRBJ2-3	CSASNRIFTDTQYF
TRBV6-5	TRBJ2-3	CASSYRGGGAVDTQYF
TRBV5-4	TRBJ1-6	CASSPDLTGSPLHF
TRBV18	TRBJ2-5	CASSPLRPQETQYF
TRBV5-5	TRBJ1-1	CASSLGSGRGVNTEAFF
TRBV14	TRBJ2-1	CASSPLAGYNEQFF
TRBV11-2	TRBJ2-5	CASSLGVVAGQETQYF
TRBV10-3	TRBJ2-1	CAINRLAGGDNEQFF
TRBV9	TRBJ2-2	CASSVALTGELFF
TRBV7-8	TRBJ1-1	CASSLWGSSIGVNTEAFF
TRBV7-2	TRBJ1-4	CASSLINGPEKLFF
TRBV21-1	TRBJ1-5	CASSKARDRGRQPQHF
TRBV19	TRBJ2-7	CAKITGTSNHEQYF
TRBV27	TRBJ1-2	CASSSNRGNDGYTF
TRBV5-1	TRBJ2-7	CASSGDRGPSYEQYF
TRBV30	TRBJ2-3	CAWSGLAGGQGQYF
TRBV5-1	TRBJ1-5	CASSLEGGSQPQHF
TRBV12-3/TRBV12-4	TRBJ1-2	CASSLGGTGHYTF
TRBV12-3/TRBV12-4	TRBJ1-2	CASRAGHGYTF
TRBV6-2/TRBV6-3	TRBJ1-5	CASSYTLGQGTPYNQPQHF
TRBV24-1	TRBJ2-3	CATSDLRGTGSTDTQYF
TRBV12-3/TRBV12-4	TRBJ1-1	CASSFKNTEAFF
TRBV3-1/TRBV3-2	TRBJ2-3	CASRYTSGRTDTQYF
TRBV6-2/TRBV6-3	TRBJ2-2	CASSLLLAGGENTGELFF
TRBV11-2	TRBJ2-3	CASSSGQGTDTQYF
TRBV5-5	TRBJ1-2	CASSLEQGTYGYTF
TRBV9	TRBJ2-5	CASSAHPEGVKYF
TRBV29-1	TRBJ2-1	CSVVLAGGLYNEQFF